The source of this TCR beta chain is a study of blood T cell repertoires in COVID-19. Whole-study context: The study drew acute and convalescent COVID-19 samples from the United States, Italy and Spain. Sample material is recorded as cDNA or gDNA derived from T cells, B-cell-depleted T cells, or PBMCs.

In the source study's methods: Using reference gene primer amplification, nucleated cell counts were estimated. Assay used: immunoSEQ multiplex PCR; TCRdb lists only in-frame clones, some missing. That table gives V, J and clone size, and the DNA gave D and trimming. The sample lists 9,000 to 15,000 clones; roughly 82% were seen once. The sequenced sample consisted of peripheral blood. The TCR comes from a man older than 75 with acute or convalescent COVID-19.

The CDR3 region has the DNA TGTGCCAGCAGCGGTCAGGACAGGGCAGCTGAAGCTTTCTTT. It yields the protein CASSGQDRAAEAFF. The V gene is TRBV12-1, the J gene TRBJ1-1; TRBD1 was called by the table and not checked on the DNA. TRBV12-1 is marked as a pseudogene. CDR3 length: 14 amino acids.